Each of the 26 T cell receptor beta chains below was sequenced from the same sample in a study of T cell clusters in autoimmune cytopenias. TRB was amplified from 250 ng of peripheral blood genomic DNA per sample. Multiplex touch-down PCR amplified TRB using TRB-A and TRB-B pools in one tube. TCRdb derives one entry per CDR3 protein from the multiplex PCR reads, leaving out DNA. Its table records thousands of distinct CDR3 sequences. The sequencing input was peripheral blood. Receptors originate from a human donor with an autoimmune cytopenia or autoimmune hepatitis (not recorded which).

The chain combines TRBV7-2 with TRBJ2-7; without DNA, the TCRdb call of TRBD1 cannot be checked. The CDR3 sequence is 15 residues long. From germline, CDR1 is SGHTA and CDR2 FQGNSA. The CDR3 region is CASSLTWGASYEQYF.

Here the CDR3 reads CASSYPHGGSYEQYF. This rearrangement joins TRBV6-6 to TRBJ2-7. The CDR3 totals 15 residues. Germline CDR1 and CDR2: MNHNY and SVGAGI (reference sequence).

V is TRBV18 and J is TRBJ1-1; there is no DNA to check the TCRdb D call of TRBD1. Germline V gene lookup returns CDR1 KGHSH and CDR2 LQKENI. This CDR3 comprises 16 residues. CDR3 loop: CASSPPRTDPNTEAFF.

This clonotype shows up as medium-sized (0.01 to 0.1%) by frequency. This chain connects TRBV6-2 or TRBV6-3 to TRBJ2-5; TCRdb names TRBD1, which stays unverified in the absence of DNA. Germline CDR1 reads MNHEY; CDR2 reads SVGEGT. This CDR3 has 15 amino acids. The CDR3 region is CASSYAGGGKETQYF.

This clonotype is deemed medium-sized by its frequency. The V gene is TRBV15, the J gene TRBJ1-3; TCRdb selects TRBD1, and the lack of DNA leaves this call unchecked. CDR1 LNHNV and CDR2 YYDKDF come from the germline V gene (reference sequence). This CDR3 region has 12 residues. CDR3 region: CATRTAGNTIYF.

Measured by frequency, this clonotype is medium-sized. This chain connects TRBV20-1 to TRBJ2-7; TCRdb calls TRBD1, which cannot be checked without DNA. Germline-derived CDR1 and CDR2 are DFQATT and SNEGSKA (reference sequence). This CDR3 has 15 residues. This chain's CDR3 is CSAKVWGTGSYEQYF.

The rearrangement joins TRBV11-2 to TRBJ2-7; the D gene TCRdb calls, TRBD1, cannot be checked with no DNA. This CDR3 spans 18 amino acids. The germline CDR1 and CDR2 sequences are SGHAT and FQNNGV. Here the CDR3 reads CASSWAAPRNFLTYEQYF.

This sequence joins TRBV7-9 and TRBJ2-1; TCRdb calls TRBD1, which cannot be checked without DNA. Germline V lookup: CDR1 SEHNR, CDR2 FQNEAQ (reference sequence). This CDR3 has 15 amino acids. The CDR3 is CASSLAGRGSNEQFF. The whole variable domain, remainder taken from reference TRBV7-9 and TRBJ2-1, is DTGVSQNPRHKITKRGQNVTFRCDPISEHNRLYWYRQTLGQGPEFLTYFQNEAQLEKSRLLSDRFSAERPKGSFSTLEIQRTEQGDSAMYLCASSLAGRGSNEQFFGPGTRLTVL.

This clonotype is identified as medium-sized (0.01 to 0.1%) from frequency. The CDR3 is CSARDPSGSTSEQFF. This chain links TRBV20-1 with TRBJ2-1; no DNA is available, so the TRBD2 call from TCRdb remains unchecked. This CDR3 has 15 residues. Germline V CDR1 and CDR2: DFQATT, SNEGSKA (reference sequence).

Measured by frequency, this clonotype is medium-sized. This sequence joins TRBV5-1 and TRBJ1-3; TCRdb's D call of TRBD1 is untestable without DNA. CDR3 length: 14 residues. Germline V lookup: CDR1 SGHRS, CDR2 YFSETQ. The CDR3: CASSQGQTGNTIYF.

This chain joins TRBV20-1 and TRBJ2-4; TCRdb gives TRBD1 as the D gene, but with no DNA this cannot be confirmed. The germline V gene has CDR1 DFQATT and CDR2 SNEGSKA (reference sequence). CDR3 size: 15 residues. CDR3 residues: CSAPLGGGRKNIQYF.

CDR3 amino acids: CASGFGQLGTDTQYF. The chain recombines TRBV12-5 with TRBJ2-3. The CDR3 spans 15 residues. Germline lookup yields CDR1 LGHNT and CDR2 FRNRAP.

CDR3 loop: CASSFTTPGGVNGYTF. The chain links TRBV27 to TRBJ1-2; TCRdb returns TRBD1, unconfirmable since there is no DNA. From germline, CDR1 is MNHEY and CDR2 SMNVEV (reference sequence). The CDR3 has 16 amino acids.

This clonotype is identified as medium-sized from frequency. This chain joins TRBV19 and TRBJ1-5; the D call of TRBD1 rests on TCRdb alone, since no DNA is present to check it. The CDR3 is 13 residues long. In germline, CDR1 is LNHDA, CDR2 SQIVND (reference sequence). The CDR3: CASKTGGDQPQHF.

This clonotype is labeled medium-sized based on frequency. The V and J genes are TRBV6-6 and TRBJ2-7; TCRdb lists TRBD1, though no DNA is available to test this call. Germline loops: CDR1 MNHNY, CDR2 SVGAGI (reference sequence). The CDR3 length is 15 residues. CDR3 amino acids: CASSSPGQGALEQYF.

The chain carries TRBV29-1 and TRBJ2-3; TCRdb proposes TRBD2, but this gene call is untestable without DNA. Germline CDR1 SQVTM, CDR2 ANQGSEA. The CDR3 extends over 15 amino acids. CDR3 sequence reads: CSVETSGRTTDTQYF.

The rearrangement links TRBV21-1 to TRBJ2-1; TCRdb names TRBD1, which stays unverified in the absence of DNA. TRBV21-1 constitutes a pseudogene. This CDR3 has 17 amino acids. The CDR3: CASSKAGRDSSNNEQFF.

This clonotype ranks as medium-sized in terms of frequency. The genes are TRBV7-6 and TRBJ1-5; TCRdb's D call, TRBD1, is unchecked because there is no DNA. The CDR3 extends over 14 amino acids. Germline V gives CDR1 SGHVS, CDR2 FNYEAQ. CDR3 region: CASSLRGARQPQHF.

According to its frequency, this clonotype is medium-sized (0.01 to 0.1%). V and J are TRBV6-5 and TRBJ2-7; TCRdb outputs TRBD1, but without DNA this stays unchecked. Per the germline V gene, CDR1 is MNHEY and CDR2 is SVGAGI. This CDR3 is built from 16 residues. The CDR3 is CASSYSGGKGGYEQYF.

This clonotype registers medium-sized (0.01 to 0.1%) by frequency. The J gene is TRBJ2-1, the V gene TRBV6-6; TCRdb gives TRBD1 as the D gene, but with no DNA this cannot be confirmed. Germline V CDR1 and CDR2: MNHNY, SVGAGI (reference sequence). The CDR3 consists of 15 residues. CDR3 region: CASSGARYSYNEQFF.

Considering frequency, this clonotype is hyperexpanded. The CDR3 loop is CASGALGGYTF. This chain joins TRBV6-6 and TRBJ1-2; TCRdb outputs TRBD1, but without DNA this stays unchecked. Germline CDR1 is MNHNY and CDR2 is SVGAGI (reference sequence). CDR3 length equals 11 residues.

This clonotype ranks as medium-sized in terms of frequency. The chain joins TRBV6-1 to TRBJ2-7; the TCRdb call, TRBD1, lacks DNA for checking. The germline V gene has CDR1 MNHNS and CDR2 SASEGT. There are 16 residues in the CDR3. Here the CDR3 reads CASSEQPGQGPYEQYF.

According to its frequency, this clonotype is medium-sized. The CDR3: CASSLGRWRYEQYF. V gene TRBV27 combines with J gene TRBJ2-7. The CDR3 extends over 14 amino acids. Looked up from germline, CDR1 is MNHEY and CDR2 is SMNVEV (reference sequence).

Judged by frequency, this clonotype is medium-sized. The rearrangement joins TRBV5-1 to TRBJ2-7. Germline V gene sequence: CDR1 SGHRS, CDR2 YFSETQ. The CDR3 is 14 amino acids. CDR3 sequence: CASSFDLGVYEQYF.

The V call is TRBV10-3, the J call TRBJ2-3; the TRBD1 assignment by TCRdb is unverifiable without DNA. The CDR3 extends over 16 amino acids. The germline gives CDR1 ENHRY, CDR2 SYGVKD. The CDR3 sequence: CAISESGRSSTDTQYF.

The genes are TRBV27 and TRBJ2-7; with no DNA, the TCRdb D assignment of TRBD1 cannot be verified. This CDR3 has 17 residues. Per germline, CDR1 MNHEY and CDR2 SMNVEV (reference sequence). CDR3 loop: CASSTFIGQPNPYEQYF.